This T cell receptor (beta chain) was captured in a study of human T cells and chemical hapten exposure. Study summary: Subjects had 2% DPC placed on roughly 2 cm by roughly 2 cm of upper inner arm skin for sensitization. Patches that contained 0.01% DPC were applied to the upper back and read at 6 days. General observations from the study: Expanded TCRs produced significantly more large CDR3 similarity clusters than controls did.

This clonotype appeared a few times. What it recognizes is unknown. TCRdb independently ran MiXCR on the RACE reads; one entry per CDR3 protein. Of some 300,000 distinct CDR3 sequences detected, approximately 5.8% appear once; the ten largest clones hold roughly 8.2%. Time point specified: pre-sensitization, week 0. Treatment here: therapeutic diphenylcyclopropenone sensitization with weekly scalp DPC. At every patch-test visit, blood was drawn before the patch test was applied. With 0 bases clipped from V and 3 bases from J, the junction kept 8 bases outside the gene matches. CDR1 and CDR2 from the germline V gene are LGHNA and YSLEER. The CDR3 sequence is 18 residues long.

The sample consisted of whole blood, taken in connection with sensitization to the hapten diphenylcyclopropenone (DPC). The TCR comes from a woman under 30 with alopecia areata. Some clones in this sample may be carry-over from other donors' samples. This chain uses TRBV4-3 with TRBJ2-1, with TRBD2 matching 10 bases. The CDR3 loop reads CASSQDISGGAFYNEQFF. In DNA form, the CDR3 reads TGCGCCAGCAGCCAAGACATCAGCGGGGGGGCCTTCTACAATGAGCAGTTCTTC.